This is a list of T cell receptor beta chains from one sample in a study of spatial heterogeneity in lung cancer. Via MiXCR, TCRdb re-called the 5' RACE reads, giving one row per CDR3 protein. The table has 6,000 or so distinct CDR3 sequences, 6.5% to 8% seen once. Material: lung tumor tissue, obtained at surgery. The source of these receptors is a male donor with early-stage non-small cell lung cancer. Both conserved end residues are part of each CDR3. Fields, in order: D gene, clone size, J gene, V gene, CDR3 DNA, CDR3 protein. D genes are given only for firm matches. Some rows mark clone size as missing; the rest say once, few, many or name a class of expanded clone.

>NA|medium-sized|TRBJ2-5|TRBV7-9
TGTGCCAGCAGCTTACCGGGGGTCACACCCGGGGAGACCCAGTACTTC
CASSLPGVTPGETQYF
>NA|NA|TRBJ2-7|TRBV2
TGTGCCAGCACCCATGAAAGGGTGCCCTACGAGCAGTACTTC
CASTHERVPYEQYF
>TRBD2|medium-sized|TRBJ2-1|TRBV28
TGTGCCAGCAGTTACCCCCTGAGACTAGCGGTGACGTACAATGAGCAGTTCTTC
CASSYPLRLAVTYNEQFF
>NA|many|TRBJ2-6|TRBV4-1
TGCGCCAGCAGACCCCAGGGGCCCCGCTCTGGGGCCAACGTCCTGACTTTC
CASRPQGPRSGANVLTF
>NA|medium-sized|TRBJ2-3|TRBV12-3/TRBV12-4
TGTGCCAGCAGTTTCCCCTCTCACGGGGGCACAGATACGCAGTATTTT
CASSFPSHGGTDTQYF
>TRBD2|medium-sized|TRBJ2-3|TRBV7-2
TGTGCCAGCAGCTTACGGAGCGGGGGAGACACTCGCACAGATACGCAGTATTTT
CASSLRSGGDTRTDTQYF
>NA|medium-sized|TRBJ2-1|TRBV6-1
TGTGCCAGCAGTGATGCGGGACTCCTAGTCCATGAGCAGTTCTTC
CASSDAGLLVHEQFF
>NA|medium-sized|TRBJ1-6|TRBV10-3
TGTGCCATCAGTGACGGGGACTTCCTGAGCTCCTATAATTCACCCCTCCACTTT
CAISDGDFLSSYNSPLHF
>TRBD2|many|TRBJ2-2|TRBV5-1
TGCGCCAGCAGCTTACGGACTAGCGGGCCGAACACCGGGGAGCTGTTTTTT
CASSLRTSGPNTGELFF
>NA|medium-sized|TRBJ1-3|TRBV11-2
TGTGCCAGCAGCCCAGGAAGGGCCTCTGGAAACACCATATATTTT
CASSPGRASGNTIYF
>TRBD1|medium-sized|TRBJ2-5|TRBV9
TGTGCCAGCAGCGTATCCCGTGACAGGGTCCGCCAAGAGACCCAGTACTTC
CASSVSRDRVRQETQYF
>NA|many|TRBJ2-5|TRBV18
TGTGCCAGCTCACCGAGGACATTTCAAGAGACCCAGTACTTC
CASSPRTFQETQYF
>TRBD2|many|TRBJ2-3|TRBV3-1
TGTGCCAGCAGCCTACTAGCGGACACAGATACGCAGTATTTT
CASSLLADTDTQYF
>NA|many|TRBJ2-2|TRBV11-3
TGTGCCAGCAGCTTTCGGGTCGGTAGGGGTACCGGGGAGCTGTTTTTT
CASSFRVGRGTGELFF
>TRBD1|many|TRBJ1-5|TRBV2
TGTGCCAGCTCCCCGGACAGGGGTAGCAATCAGCCCCAGCATTTT
CASSPDRGSNQPQHF
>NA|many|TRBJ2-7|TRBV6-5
TGTGCCAGCATTCCAGACAGGTTCCCTTACGAGCAGTACTTC
CASIPDRFPYEQYF
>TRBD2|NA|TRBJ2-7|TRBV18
TGTGCCAGCTCAGGGACTAGCGGGAACTACGAGCAGTACTTC
CASSGTSGNYEQYF
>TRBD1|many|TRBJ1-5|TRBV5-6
TGTGCCAGCAGCTTGGGACAGGGTGGGCAGCCCCAGCATTTT
CASSLGQGGQPQHF
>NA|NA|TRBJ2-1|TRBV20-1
TGCAGTGCTAGAGATTCGGGCAGGGGACTATCGCGATACAATGAGCAGTTCTTC
CSARDSGRGLSRYNEQFF
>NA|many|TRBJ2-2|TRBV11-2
TGTGCCAGCAGCCCGGTCGGGGGCGGGGAGCTGTTTTTT
CASSPVGGGELFF
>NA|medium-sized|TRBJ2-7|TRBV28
TGTGCCAGCAGAACCCGTAACACGATGTCAGGGGCGGCTGGCGAGCAGTACTTC
CASRTRNTMSGAAGEQYF
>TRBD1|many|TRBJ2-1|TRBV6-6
TGTGCCAGCAGTTACGGCCCCGGGACAGGGGCCAATGAGCAGTTCTTC
CASSYGPGTGANEQFF
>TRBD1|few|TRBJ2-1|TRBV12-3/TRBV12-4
TGTGCCAGCAGTTGGGACAGGGGCACCAATGAGCAGTTCTTC
CASSWDRGTNEQFF
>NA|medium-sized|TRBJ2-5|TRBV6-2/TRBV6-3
TGTGCCAATGAACGGGAAGCTCGGGAGACCCAGTACTTC
CANEREARETQYF
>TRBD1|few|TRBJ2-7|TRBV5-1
TGCGCCAGCAGCGGAGGACAGGAACCGTACTTC
CASSGGQEPYF
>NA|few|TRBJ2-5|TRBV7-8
TGTGCCAGCAGCTTAGCGTCAGCGCGCGAGACCCAGTACTTC
CASSLASARETQYF
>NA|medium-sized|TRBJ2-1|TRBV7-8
TGTGCCAGCAGCTTAGGGGCAGCTTATAGCTCCTACAATGAGCAGTTCTTC
CASSLGAAYSSYNEQFF
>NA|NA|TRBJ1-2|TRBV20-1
TGCAGTGCCAGGGAGGGAAACAGGGTCGCTAACTATGGCTACACCTTC
CSAREGNRVANYGYTF
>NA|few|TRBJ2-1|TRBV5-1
TGCGCCAGCAGCTTGGGGAAGGACAAGCTCGAATTCTTC
CASSLGKDKLEFF
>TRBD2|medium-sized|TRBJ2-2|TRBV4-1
TGCGCCAGCAGCCAAGCCCGGGGGCTCCGGGGACTAGCGGGAGAGGACACCGGGGAGCTGTTTTTT
CASSQARGLRGLAGEDTGELFF
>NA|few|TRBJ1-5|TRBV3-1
TGTGCCAGCAGCCTTGGACCTGGTCAGCCCCAGCATTTT
CASSLGPGQPQHF
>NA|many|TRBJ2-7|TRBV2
TGTGCCAGCAGTCGTCGTGGCGAGGGCGAGCAGTACTTC
CASSRRGEGEQYF
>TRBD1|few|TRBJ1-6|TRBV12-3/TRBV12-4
TGTGCCAGCAGTCCCGGAGACAGGGCCTATAATTCACCCCTCCACTTT
CASSPGDRAYNSPLHF
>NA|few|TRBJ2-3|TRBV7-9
TGTGCCAGCAGCTCCCGCAGGAACACAGATACGCAGTATTTT
CASSSRRNTDTQYF
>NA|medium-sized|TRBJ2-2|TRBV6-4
TGTGCCAGCAGTGCCTCGGGGGACACCGGGGAGCTGTTTTTT
CASSASGDTGELFF
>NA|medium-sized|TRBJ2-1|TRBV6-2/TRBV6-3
TGTGCCAGCAGTGCTGGGGCGGATGGATTCGATGAGCAGTTCTTC
CASSAGADGFDEQFF
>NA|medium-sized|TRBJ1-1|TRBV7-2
TGTGCCAGCAGCTTAGCGTGGGGAGGGGCCGCTGAAGCTTTCTTT
CASSLAWGGAAEAFF
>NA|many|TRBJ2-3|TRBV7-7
TGTGCCAGCGCGCCAGGGAGAGCCTTCACAGATACGCAGTATTTT
CASAPGRAFTDTQYF
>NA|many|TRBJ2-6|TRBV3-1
TGTGCCAGCAGCCCTATCTCTGGGGCCAACGTCCTGACTTTC
CASSPISGANVLTF
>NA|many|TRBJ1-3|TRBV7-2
TGTGCCAGCAGCGGGCAGCTCTCTGGAAACACCATATATTTT
CASSGQLSGNTIYF
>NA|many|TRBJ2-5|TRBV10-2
TGCGCCAGCAGACCCGGACAGAATCCTCGCGTGACCCAGTACTTC
CASRPGQNPRVTQYF
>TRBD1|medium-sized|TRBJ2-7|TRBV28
TGTGCCAGCAGTTTAGACTTTGGAGGGACAGGAGCCTCCTACGAGCAGTACTTC
CASSLDFGGTGASYEQYF
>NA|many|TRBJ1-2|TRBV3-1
TGTGCCAGCAGCCAAGTCGCGGGGCCGTATGGCTACACCTTC
CASSQVAGPYGYTF
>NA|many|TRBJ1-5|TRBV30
TGTGCCTGGAGTGTAGCGGCCGGTCAGCCCCAGCATTTT
CAWSVAAGQPQHF
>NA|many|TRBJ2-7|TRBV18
TGTGCCAGCTCACCAGATTCGCGGTACGAGCAGTACTTC
CASSPDSRYEQYF